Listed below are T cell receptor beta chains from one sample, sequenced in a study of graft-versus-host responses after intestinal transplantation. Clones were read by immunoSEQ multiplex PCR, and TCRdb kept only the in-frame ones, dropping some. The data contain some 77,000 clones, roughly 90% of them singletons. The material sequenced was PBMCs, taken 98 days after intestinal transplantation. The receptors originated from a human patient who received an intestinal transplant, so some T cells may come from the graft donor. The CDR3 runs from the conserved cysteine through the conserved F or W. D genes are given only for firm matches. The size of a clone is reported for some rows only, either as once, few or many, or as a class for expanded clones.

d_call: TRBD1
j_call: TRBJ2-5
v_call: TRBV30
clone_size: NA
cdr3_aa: CAWTLMTGQETQYF
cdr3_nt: TGTGCCTGGACCCTCATGACAGGGCAAGAGACCCAGTACTTC

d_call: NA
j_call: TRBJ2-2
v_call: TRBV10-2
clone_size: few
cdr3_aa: CASSDTGELFF
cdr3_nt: TGCGCCAGCAGTGACACCGGGGAGCTGTTTTTT

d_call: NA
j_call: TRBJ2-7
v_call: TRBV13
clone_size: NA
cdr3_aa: CASSRGQEQYF
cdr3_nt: TGTGCCAGCAGCCGAGGACAAGAGCAGTACTTC

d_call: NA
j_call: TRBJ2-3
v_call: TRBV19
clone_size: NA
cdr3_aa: CASTPHPRADSTDTQYF
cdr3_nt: TGTGCCAGTACCCCCCACCCGCGAGCGGATAGCACAGATACGCAGTATTTT

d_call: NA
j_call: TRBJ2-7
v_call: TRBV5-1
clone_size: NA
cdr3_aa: CASSLWEPYEQYF
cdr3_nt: TGCGCCAGCAGCTTGTGGGAACCCTACGAGCAGTACTTC

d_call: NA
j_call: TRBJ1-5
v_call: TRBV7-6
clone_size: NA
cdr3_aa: CASSLNPPNSNQPQHF
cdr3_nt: TGTGCCAGCAGCTTAAATCCCCCCAATAGCAATCAGCCCCAGCATTTT

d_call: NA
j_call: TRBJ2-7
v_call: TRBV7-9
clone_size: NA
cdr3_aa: CASSSAYEQYF
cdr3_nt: TGTGCCAGCAGCTCCGCCTACGAGCAGTACTTC

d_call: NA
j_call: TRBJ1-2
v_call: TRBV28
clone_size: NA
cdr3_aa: CASSLPEGRGYTF
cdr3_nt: TGTGCCAGCAGTCTCCCGGAGGGTAGGGGCTACACCTTC

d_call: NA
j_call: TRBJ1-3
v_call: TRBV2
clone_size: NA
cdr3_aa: CASSEGGSSGNTIYF
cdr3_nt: TGTGCCAGCAGCGAGGGGGGAAGCTCTGGAAACACCATATATTTT

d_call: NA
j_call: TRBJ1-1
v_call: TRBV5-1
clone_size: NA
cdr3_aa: CASSLEGRGNTEAFF
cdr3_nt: TGCGCCAGCAGCTTGGAAGGCAGGGGGAACACTGAAGCTTTCTTT

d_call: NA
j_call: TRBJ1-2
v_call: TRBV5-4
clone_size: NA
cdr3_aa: CASSSTRGTNYGYTF
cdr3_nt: TGTGCCAGCAGCTCAACCAGGGGAACTAACTATGGCTACACCTTC

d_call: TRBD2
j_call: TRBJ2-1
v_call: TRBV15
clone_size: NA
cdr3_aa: CATMRRDYTNNEQFF
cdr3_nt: TGTGCCACCATGCGCCGGGACTACACCAACAATGAGCAGTTCTTC

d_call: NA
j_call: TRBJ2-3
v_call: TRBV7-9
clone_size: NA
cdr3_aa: CASSLDGGTDTQYF
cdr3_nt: TGTGCCAGCAGTCTAGACGGAGGCACAGATACGCAGTATTTT

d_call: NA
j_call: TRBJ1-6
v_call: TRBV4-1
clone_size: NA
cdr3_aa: CASSQDRPVPSPLHF
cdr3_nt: TGCGCCAGCAGCCAAGACCGACCGGTACCTTCACCCCTCCACTTT

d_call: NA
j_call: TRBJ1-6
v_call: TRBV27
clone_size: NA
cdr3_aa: CASSFSGVGNNSPLHF
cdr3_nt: TGTGCCAGCAGTTTTTCGGGGGTGGGGAATAATTCACCCCTCCACTTT

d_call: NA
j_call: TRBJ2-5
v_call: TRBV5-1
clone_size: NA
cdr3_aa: CASSFGPRETQYF
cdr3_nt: TGCGCCAGCAGCTTTGGACCGCGGGAGACCCAGTACTTC

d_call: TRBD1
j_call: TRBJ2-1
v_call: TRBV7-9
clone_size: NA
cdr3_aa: CASSPGTGLQFF
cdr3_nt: TGTGCCAGCAGCCCGGGGACAGGGCTACAGTTCTTC

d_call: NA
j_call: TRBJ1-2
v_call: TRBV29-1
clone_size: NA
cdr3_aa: CSVEGVARGPNYGYTF
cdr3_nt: TGCAGCGTTGAAGGGGTGGCCAGGGGTCCTAACTATGGCTACACCTTC

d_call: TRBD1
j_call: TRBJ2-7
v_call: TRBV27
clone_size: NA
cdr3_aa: CASRSGGTGGHEQYF
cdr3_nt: TGTGCCAGCAGGTCCGGGGGGACAGGGGGCCACGAGCAGTACTTC

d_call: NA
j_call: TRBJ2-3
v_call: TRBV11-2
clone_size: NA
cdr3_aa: CASSLAATSPSTDTQYF
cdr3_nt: TGTGCCAGCAGCTTAGCGGCTACCTCACCGAGCACAGATACGCAGTATTTT

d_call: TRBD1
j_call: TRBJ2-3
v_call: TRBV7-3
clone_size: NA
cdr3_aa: CASSFGPPGTVTDTQYF
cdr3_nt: TGTGCCAGCAGCTTCGGCCCCCCCGGGACAGTAACAGATACGCAGTATTTT

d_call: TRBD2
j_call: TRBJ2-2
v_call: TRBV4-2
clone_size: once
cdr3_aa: CASSQVLAGSNTGELFF
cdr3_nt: TGTGCCAGCAGCCAAGTCCTAGCGGGGTCGAACACCGGGGAGCTGTTTTTT

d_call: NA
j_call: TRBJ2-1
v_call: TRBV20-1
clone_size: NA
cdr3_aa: CPSRNEQFF
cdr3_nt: TGCCCTAGCCGGAATGAGCAGTTCTTC

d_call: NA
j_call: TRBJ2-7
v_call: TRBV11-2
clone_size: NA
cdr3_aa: CASSLSTSVFYEQYF
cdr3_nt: TGTGCCAGCAGCTTAAGTACGTCAGTCTTTTACGAGCAGTACTTC

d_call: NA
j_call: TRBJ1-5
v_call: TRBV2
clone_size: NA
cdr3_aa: CASSEGKGNQPQHF
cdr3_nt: TGTGCCAGCAGTGAAGGGAAGGGCAATCAGCCCCAGCATTTT

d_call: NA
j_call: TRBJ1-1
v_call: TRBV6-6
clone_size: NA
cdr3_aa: CASSPRTAMNTEAFF
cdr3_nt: TGTGCCAGCAGTCCGCGGACAGCCATGAACACTGAAGCTTTCTTT

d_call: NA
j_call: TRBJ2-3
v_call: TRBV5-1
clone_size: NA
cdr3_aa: CASSESGNTQYF
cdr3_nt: TGCGCCAGCAGCGAATCGGGGAATACGCAGTATTTT

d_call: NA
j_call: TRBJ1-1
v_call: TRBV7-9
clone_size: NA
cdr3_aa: CASSLSGGAGFAEAFF
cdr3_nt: TGTGCCAGCAGCTTAAGTGGCGGGGCGGGATTCGCTGAAGCTTTCTTT

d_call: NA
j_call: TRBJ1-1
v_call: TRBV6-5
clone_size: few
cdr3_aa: CASSTGRGSTEAFF
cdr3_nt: TGTGCCAGCAGCACAGGGAGAGGCAGCACTGAAGCTTTCTTT

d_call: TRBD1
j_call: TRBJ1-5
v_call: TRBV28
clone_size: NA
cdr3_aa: CASRIRDRGLDQPQHF
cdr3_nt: TGTGCCAGCAGGATCCGGGACAGGGGGCTAGATCAGCCCCAGCATTTT

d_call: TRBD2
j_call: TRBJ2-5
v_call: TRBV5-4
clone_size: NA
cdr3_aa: CASSLTGGAETQYF
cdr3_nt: TGTGCCAGCAGCTTGACGGGGGGAGCAGAGACCCAGTACTTC

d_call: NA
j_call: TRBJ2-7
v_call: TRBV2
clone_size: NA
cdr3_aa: CASSPLKHYEQYF
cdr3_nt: TGTGCCAGCAGCCCCCTAAAGCATTACGAGCAGTACTTC

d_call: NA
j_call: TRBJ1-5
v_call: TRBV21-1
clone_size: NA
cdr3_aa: CASSKLSGTGGEVSNQPQHF
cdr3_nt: TGTGCCAGCAGCAAATTGTCCGGGACAGGGGGCGAGGTCAGCAATCAGCCCCAGCATTTT

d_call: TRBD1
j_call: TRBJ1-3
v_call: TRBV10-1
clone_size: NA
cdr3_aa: CASLTGDGNTIYF
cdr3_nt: TGCGCCAGCCTCACAGGGGACGGAAACACCATATATTTT

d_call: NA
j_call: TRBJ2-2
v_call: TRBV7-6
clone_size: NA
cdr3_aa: CASGRLHLERVGELFF
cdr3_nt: TGTGCCAGCGGTAGACTACACCTTGAACGGGTCGGGGAGCTGTTTTTT

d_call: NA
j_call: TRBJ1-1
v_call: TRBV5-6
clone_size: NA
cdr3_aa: CASSLVRGTEAFF
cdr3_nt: TGTGCCAGCAGCTTGGTGCGGGGGACTGAAGCTTTCTTT

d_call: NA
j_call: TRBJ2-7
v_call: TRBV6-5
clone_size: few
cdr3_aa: CASRQAPYEQYF
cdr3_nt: TGTGCCAGCAGACAGGCCCCCTACGAGCAGTACTTC

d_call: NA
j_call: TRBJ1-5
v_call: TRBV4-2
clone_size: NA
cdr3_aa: CASSHHDRDGQPQHF
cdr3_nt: TGTGCCAGCAGCCATCACGACAGAGACGGTCAGCCCCAGCATTTT

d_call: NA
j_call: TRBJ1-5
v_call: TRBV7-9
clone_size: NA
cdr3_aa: CASSLEEGGRNQPQHF
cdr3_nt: TGTGCCAGCAGCTTAGAAGAAGGAGGGCGCAATCAGCCCCAGCATTTT

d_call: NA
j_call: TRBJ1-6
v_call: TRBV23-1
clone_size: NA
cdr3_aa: CASHGGSPLHF
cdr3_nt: TGCGCCAGCCACGGAGGTTCACCCCTCCACTTT

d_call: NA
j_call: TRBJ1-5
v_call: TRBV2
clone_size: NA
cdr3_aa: CASRQGNQPQHF
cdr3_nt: TGTGCCAGCAGACAGGGCAATCAGCCCCAGCATTTT

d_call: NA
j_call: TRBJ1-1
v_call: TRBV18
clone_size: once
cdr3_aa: CASSYENTEAFF
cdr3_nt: TGTGCCAGCTCATACGAAAACACTGAAGCTTTCTTT

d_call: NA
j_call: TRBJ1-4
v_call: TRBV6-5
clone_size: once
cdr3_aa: CAITSGEKLFF
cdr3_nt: TGTGCCATCACGTCGGGGGAAAAACTGTTTTTT

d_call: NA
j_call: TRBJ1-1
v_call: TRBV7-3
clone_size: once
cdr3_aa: CASSLNPSTEAFF
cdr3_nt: TGTGCCAGCAGCTTAAATCCCTCCACTGAAGCTTTCTTT

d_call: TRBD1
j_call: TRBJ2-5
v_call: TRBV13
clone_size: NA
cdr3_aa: CASSPKARGETQYF
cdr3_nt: TGTGCCAGCAGCCCTAAAGCCAGGGGGGAGACCCAGTACTTC

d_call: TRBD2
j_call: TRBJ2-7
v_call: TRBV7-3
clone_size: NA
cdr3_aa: CASSLAGTSGDEQYF
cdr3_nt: TGTGCCAGCAGCTTAGCCGGGACTAGCGGGGACGAGCAGTACTTC

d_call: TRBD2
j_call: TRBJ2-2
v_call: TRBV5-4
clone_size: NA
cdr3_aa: CASSSTSGVSNTGELFF
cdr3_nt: TGTGCCAGCAGCTCGACTAGCGGGGTTTCGAACACCGGGGAGCTGTTTTTT

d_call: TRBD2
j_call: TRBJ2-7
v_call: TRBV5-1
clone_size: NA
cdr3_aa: CASSLGTSGLYEQYF
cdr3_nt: TGCGCCAGCAGCTTGGGGACTAGCGGGCTCTACGAGCAGTACTTC

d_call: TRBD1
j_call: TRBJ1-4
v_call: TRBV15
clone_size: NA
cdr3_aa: CATSRVEGQGNEKLFF
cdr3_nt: TGTGCCACCAGCAGAGTCGAGGGACAGGGGAATGAAAAACTGTTTTTT

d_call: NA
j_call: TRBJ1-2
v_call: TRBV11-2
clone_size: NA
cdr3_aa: CASSLDLAGGLYGYTF
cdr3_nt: TGTGCCAGCAGCTTAGATTTGGCAGGTGGTCTCTATGGCTACACCTTC

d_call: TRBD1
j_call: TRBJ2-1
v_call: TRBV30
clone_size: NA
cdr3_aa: CAWAGTAHNEQFF
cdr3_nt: TGTGCCTGGGCCGGGACAGCGCACAATGAGCAGTTCTTC